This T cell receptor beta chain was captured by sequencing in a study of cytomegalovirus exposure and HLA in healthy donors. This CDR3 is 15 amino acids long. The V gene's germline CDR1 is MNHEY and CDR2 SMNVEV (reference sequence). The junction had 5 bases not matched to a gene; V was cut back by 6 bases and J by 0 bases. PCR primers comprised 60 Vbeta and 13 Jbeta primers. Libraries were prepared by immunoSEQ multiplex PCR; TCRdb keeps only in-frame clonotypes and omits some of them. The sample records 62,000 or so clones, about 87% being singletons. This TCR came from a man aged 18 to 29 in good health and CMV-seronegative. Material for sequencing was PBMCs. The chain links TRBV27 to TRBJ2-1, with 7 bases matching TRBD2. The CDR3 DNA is TGTGCCAGCAGCCGCGGGGGTAGCTCCTACAATGAGCAGTTCTTC. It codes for CASSRGGSSYNEQFF.